This T cell receptor beta chain was sequenced during a study of neoadjuvant anti-PD-1 for oral cavity cancer. Study-wide points: Treg/Th17 ratio rose with pretreatment blood and fell with post-treatment tumor TCRbeta clonality.

Germline CDR1 SNHLY, CDR2 FYNNEI. The CDR3 has 11 amino acids. The V gene lost 11 bases and the J gene lost 0 bases, with 7 bases spanning the gap. A remark on this clone: What it binds is unknown.

Generated by immunoSEQ multiplex PCR, the TCRdb table keeps only in-frame clones and is missing some. The table has tens of thousands of clones, roughly four fifths seen once. The specimen was PBMCs, collected before nivolumab (anti-PD-1) treatment. This chain connects TRBV2 to TRBJ1-1, with no clear D. This TCR was sampled from a person aged 35-80 years with oral cavity squamous cell carcinoma. This CDR3 reads CASDLNTEAFF. The CDR3 DNA sequence: TGTGCCTCCGACCTGAACACTGAAGCTTTCTTT.